Each of the 32 T cell receptor beta chains below was sequenced from the same sample in a study of regulatory T cells in long-lasting Graves disease. The TCR beta library used iRepertoire HTBI primers with Arm-PCR amplification of CDR3. TCRdb reprocessed the multiplex PCR reads via MiXCR and lists one record per CDR3 protein. The sample holds approximately 230,000 distinct CDR3 sequences; about 16% are singletons and the top ten take approximately 20%. The time point here: newly diagnosed GD, antithyroid drugs for less than 3 months. The TCR library was made from RNA extracted from PBMCs. This specimen consisted of peripheral blood mononuclear cells (PBMCs), obtained at new diagnosis, from a patient treated with antithyroid drugs. Receptor source: a female donor with Graves disease.

At least ten counts were recorded for this clonotype. This rearrangement joins TRBV28 to TRBJ1-6; maybe TRBD1 (5 bases). V gave up 5 bases and J gave up 7 bases, with 15 bases separating them. CDR1 is MDHEN, CDR2 SYDVKM, per germline. This CDR3 comprises 15 residues. CDR3 residues: CASSRFGGWNSPLHF. In nucleotides, the CDR3 is TGTGCCAGCAGTCGGTTTGGGGGGTGGAATTCACCCCTCCACTTT.

This clonotype was recorded at least ten times. The chain links TRBV19 to TRBJ1-1; possibly TRBD1 for D (5 bases). From germline, CDR1 is LNHDA and CDR2 SQIVND (reference sequence). The V end lost 6 bases, the J end lost 4 bases, and 15 bases lay between the germline ends. The CDR3 is 14 amino acids. The CDR3 DNA reads as TGTGCCAGTAGCGAGGCGGGGCAGGCCACTGAAGCTTTCTTT. Translating gives CASSEAGQATEAFF.

About this clonotype itself: This likely came from a read error, as a far larger clone is one base away. The chain joins TRBV6-2 or TRBV6-3 to TRBJ1-2; D gene ambiguous. Germline V gene data show CDR1 as MNHEY and CDR2 as SVGEGT. V lost 6 bases and J lost 7, with 15 bases in between. This CDR3 has 13 residues. The CDR3 loop is CASRPREDCGYTF. The CDR3 bases are TGTGCCAGCAGACCCCGTGAGGATTGTGGCTACACCTTC.

This clonotype was counted between two and nine times. A clone one base away is much larger, so this may be a read error. The genes are TRBV11-2 and TRBJ2-7; D unresolved. Germline CDR1 reads SGHAT; CDR2 reads FQNNGV. This CDR3 is built from 13 residues. CDR3 region: CASSIGYIYEQCF. CDR3 sequence (DNA): TGTGCCAGCAGCATCGGGTACATCTACGAGCAGTGCTTC.

The chain links TRBV11-2 to TRBJ1-3; 8 bases are a match to TRBD1. Germline V CDR1 and CDR2: SGHAT, FQNNGV. J gave up 7 bases and V 4 bases, and 6 bases lay outside the gene matches. The CDR3 loop spans 14 amino acids. Written as DNA, the CDR3 is TGTGCCAGCAGCTACCTGCGGACAGGGAACACCATATATTTT. Amino acids: CASSYLRTGNTIYF.

The sample holds a few counts of this clonotype. The genes are TRBV4-2 and TRBJ2-5, with D perhaps matching TRBD2 (6 bases). The J call may be mistaken, given a closer DNA end match to TRBJ2-1. The CDR3 is made up of 17 amino acids. Germline V CDR1 and CDR2: LGHNA, YNFKEQ. The CDR3 bases are TGTGCCAGCAGCCAAGAGGGGGACTTTTACTCCTACAATGAGCAGTTCTTC. This sequence encodes CASSQEGDFYSYNEQFF.

As concerns this clonotype: This is likely an artifact of a read error, given a far larger clone one base away. Without the conserved terminal phenylalanine or tryptophan, this CDR3 likely stems from a read error. The V call is TRBV7-9, the J call TRBJ2-7, with D possibly matching TRBD1 (5 bases). The ends were cut back, 8 bases at V and 2 bases at J, with 19 bases in the middle. The CDR3 contains 15 residues. Germline values: CDR1 SEHNR, CDR2 FQNEAQ (reference sequence). The CDR3 region has the DNA TGTGCCAGCGCGCCCAGGGTTAGGCCAACCTACGAGCAGTACCTC. Its protein product is CASAPRVRPTYEQYL.

This clonotype was counted ten times or more. This rearrangement joins TRBV20-1 to TRBJ2-7; 8 nucleotides line up with TRBD1. The germline V gene has CDR1 DFQATT and CDR2 SNEGSKA (reference sequence). Germline trimming cut 6 bases from V and 4 bases from J; bases unmatched to any gene: 11. The CDR3 loop spans 14 amino acids. The chain's CDR3 is CSARSGTGGYEQYF. CDR3 bases: TGCAGTGCAAGGTCGGGGACAGGAGGATACGAGCAGTACTTC.

As to this clonotype: A read error may be the cause here, since a much bigger clone is one base away. The chain couples TRBV9 to TRBJ2-7; 7 nucleotides agree with TRBD2. The CDR3 totals 15 residues. V shed 0 bases and J 7 bases; nucleotides not matched to a gene: 10. CDR1 is SGDLS, CDR2 YYNGEE, per germline. CDR3 protein: CASSVEGRARNEQYF. The CDR3 coding sequence is TGTGCCAGCAGCGTAGAAGGGAGGGCCAGGAATGAGCAGTACTTC.

This sequence joins TRBV4-1 and TRBJ2-7; 10 bases map to TRBD2. The CDR3 contains 15 residues. J was trimmed by 3 bases and V by 3 bases; bases with no gene match: 5. Germline lookup yields CDR1 MGHRA and CDR2 YSYEKL. The CDR3 DNA sequence: TGCGCCAGCAGCCATAGCGGGGGGAAAATCTACGAGCAGTACTTC. Amino acids: CASSHSGGKIYEQYF.

In its sample, this clonotype was seen many times. The V gene is TRBV2, the J gene TRBJ1-3, with D hard to call. V was cut by 4 bases and J by 2 bases, with 9 bases left in between. Per germline, CDR1 SNHLY and CDR2 FYNNEI. This CDR3 spans 14 amino acids. The CDR3 coding sequence is TGTGCCAGCAGTGCGGACGGAGCTGGAAACACCATATATTTT. Translating it yields CASSADGAGNTIYF. Together with reference TRBV2 and TRBJ1-3, the CDR3 gives the full variable domain: EPEVTQTPSHQVTQMGQEVILRCVPISNHLYFYWYRQILGQKVEFLVSFYNNEISEKSEIFDDQFSVERPDGSNFTLKIRSTKLEDSAMYFCASSADGAGNTIYFGEGSWLTVV.

This chain links TRBV20-1 with TRBJ1-1; D remains unclear. The CDR3 has 15 amino acids. V dropped 3 bases and J dropped 0 bases, with 14 bases sitting between them. Looked up from germline, CDR1 is DFQATT and CDR2 is SNEGSKA (reference sequence). This CDR3 is CSAREAGGLNTEAFF. The CDR3 bases are TGCAGTGCTAGGGAGGCAGGAGGTTTGAACACTGAAGCTTTCTTT.

This clonotype was recorded many times. CDR3: CASSLGLAGTNEQFF. The CDR3 nucleotides are TGTGCCAGCAGCTTAGGACTAGCGGGAACCAATGAGCAGTTCTTC. The V call is TRBV7-2, the J call TRBJ2-1, with 11 bases lining up with TRBD2. Per germline, CDR1 SGHTA and CDR2 FQGNSA. The CDR3 has 15 amino acids. After removal of 1 base from V and 6 bases from J, the junction contained 2 bases not matched to a gene.

This clonotype has ten or more counts. V and J are TRBV5-8 and TRBJ2-7; D is perhaps TRBD1 (7 bases). This CDR3 contains 15 residues. CDR1 SGHTS and CDR2 YDEGEE come from the germline V gene. The V end was cut by 0 bases, the J end by 4 bases, with 14 bases between. CDR3 protein: CASSLAGGSLYEQYF. The CDR3 DNA follows: TGTGCCAGCAGCTTGGCAGGGGGGAGTCTATACGAGCAGTACTTC.

This clonotype showed up many times. The genes are TRBV7-9 and TRBJ2-5; 11 positions agree with TRBD2. Losses at the gene ends were 5 bases for V and 1 base for J; bases not matched to a gene: 6. This CDR3 has 16 residues. Per the germline V gene, CDR1 is SEHNR and CDR2 is FQNEAQ (reference sequence). CDR3 in DNA: TGTGCCAGCAGCCCGGGACTAGCGGACGTCCAAGAGACCCAGTACTTC. Its protein product is CASSPGLADVQETQYF.

This clonotype was counted at least ten times. This sequence joins TRBV5-1 and TRBJ1-4; a possible D gene is TRBD1 (6 bases). The CDR3 is made up of 14 amino acids. Per germline, CDR1 SGHRS and CDR2 YFSETQ. The ends were cut back, 4 bases at V and 3 bases at J, with 10 bases in the middle. CDR3 region: CASSGGPSNEKLFF. The DNA for the CDR3 is TGCGCCAGCAGCGGGGGCCCCTCTAATGAAAAACTGTTTTTT.

In this sample, this clonotype turned up many times. The rearrangement uses TRBV11-2 and TRBJ2-7; TRBD2 agrees at 9 bases. This CDR3 region has 18 residues. In germline, CDR1 is SGHAT, CDR2 FQNNGV. V dropped 1 base and J dropped 2; count of bases not matched to a gene: 12. The CDR3: CASSLVFGGSGSPYEQYF. CDR3 coding DNA: TGTGCCAGCAGCTTAGTTTTCGGTGGTAGCGGGAGCCCCTACGAGCAGTACTTC.

This clonotype was detected many times. The J gene is TRBJ2-5, the V gene TRBV20-1; TRBD2 aligns across 12 bases. Germline V gives CDR1 DFQATT, CDR2 SNEGSKA (reference sequence). This CDR3 region has 16 residues. Losses at the gene ends were 2 bases for V and 4 bases for J; bases not matched to a gene: 8. The CDR3 reads CSARNRLAGGPETQYF. In DNA form, the CDR3 reads TGCAGTGCTAGAAACCGGCTAGCGGGAGGGCCAGAGACCCAGTACTTC.

Many counts were recorded for this clonotype. The chain is built from TRBV28 and TRBJ1-6, with a weak D call TRBD1 (6 bases). V was shortened by 4 bases and J by 0 bases, with 16 bases between the two germline ends. CDR1 is MDHEN and CDR2 is SYDVKM in the germline V gene. The CDR3 covers 18 residues. In DNA, the CDR3 is TGTGCCAGCAGTTCATCAGGGGCGGTAGACTCCTATAATTCACCCCTCCACTTT. It translates to CASSSSGAVDSYNSPLHF.

This clonotype has ten or more counts. The chain combines TRBV18 with TRBJ2-1, with 8 bases that match TRBD2. Germline trimming cut 1 base from V and 10 bases from J; bases unmatched to any gene: 9. The germline V gene has CDR1 KGHSH and CDR2 LQKENI. The CDR3 runs to 15 residues. The CDR3 region has the DNA TGTGCCAGCTCACCACTACTAGCGGAGATGGGCGAGCAGTTCTTC. This translates into CASSPLLAEMGEQFF.

The table lists this clonotype with many counts. The chain couples TRBV3-1 to TRBJ1-1; D ambiguous. The CDR3 is 12 amino acids. Trimming stripped 1 base from V and 7 bases from J, with 7 bases between. The germline CDR1 and CDR2 sequences are LGHDT and YNNKEL (reference sequence). The CDR3 DNA follows: TGTGCCAGCAGCCAAGGCACGGATGAAGCTTTCTTT. As protein: CASSQGTDEAFF.

The sample holds a few counts of this clonotype. One junction end does not reproduce the germline sequence, and a read error may be involved. The gene calls are TRBV7-3 and TRBJ1-2, with TRBD1 identical over 8 bases. CDR3 size: 13 residues. CDR1 is SGHTA and CDR2 is FQGTGA in the germline V gene. The CDR3 DNA reads as TGTGCCAGCAGTCTGACAGGGGAGAGTGGCTCCACCTTC. It translates to CASSLTGESGSTF.

Of note for this clonotype: A much bigger clone sits one base away, suggesting this may be a read error. V gene TRBV20-1 combines with J gene TRBJ1-5, with D tentatively TRBD1 (5 bases). CDR3 length: 13 residues. V was shortened by 5 bases and J by 0 bases, with 8 bases between the two germline ends. CDR1 and CDR2 (germline): DFQATT, SNEGSKA (reference sequence). Here the CDR3 DNA reads TGCAGTGCTGCCGGGACTAGCAATCAGCCCCAGCATTTT. This codes for CSAAGTSNQPQHF.

There are a few counts of this clonotype. A single base separates this from a much larger clone, so it may be a read error. This chain connects TRBV5-5 to TRBJ1-4; D not resolved. Trimming took 0 bases from V and 9 from J, leaving 18 bases between them. This CDR3 spans 16 amino acids. The germline gives CDR1 SGHKS, CDR2 YYEKEE (reference sequence). CDR3 DNA: TGTGCCAGCAGCTTGGCCAGCAGAAGCAATGTGAAAAAACTGTTTTTT. It translates to CASSLASRSNVKKLFF.

The chain has TRBV6-2 or TRBV6-3 and TRBJ2-7, with D unresolved. V lost 5 bases and J 9 bases, leaving 14 bases between the germline ends. The CDR3 has 12 amino acids. CDR1 and CDR2 from the germline V gene are MNHEY and SVGEGT. CDR3 DNA: TGTGCCAGCAGTGAACAGAGGAGTGGGCAGTACTTC. The encoded protein is CASSEQRSGQYF.

This clonotype was counted many times. The J gene is TRBJ2-1, the V gene TRBV5-4; 7 positions match TRBD2. J was trimmed by 0 bases and V by 5 bases; bases with no gene match: 8. The CDR3 spans 16 residues. CDR1 and CDR2 (germline): SGHNT, YYREEE (reference sequence). As DNA, the CDR3 is TGTGCCAGCAGTTTCCCTAGCGGAAGCTCCTACAATGAGCAGTTCTTC. Amino acid sequence: CASSFPSGSSYNEQFF.

This clonotype was seen repeatedly, ten times or more. The rearrangement uses TRBV7-3 and TRBJ2-5, with 8 nucleotides matching TRBD2. Looked up from germline, CDR1 is SGHTA and CDR2 is FQGTGA. V dropped 4 bases and J dropped 5; count of bases not matched to a gene: 3. This CDR3 region has 13 residues. In DNA form, the CDR3 reads TGTGCCAGCAGCTCGGGGGGGAGGGAGACCCAGTACTTC. Protein: CASSSGGRETQYF.

This clonotype was detected ten times or more. This chain joins TRBV25-1 and TRBJ2-3; D unclear. Deletions cut 3 bases from V and 2 bases from J, with 21 bases between. Per the germline V gene, CDR1 is MGHDK and CDR2 is SYGVNS. This CDR3 contains 18 residues. The CDR3 DNA follows: TGTGCCAGCAGTGACACCCGGCCTTTTATAGGGAACACAGATACGCAGTATTTT. This translates into CASSDTRPFIGNTDTQYF.

The sample holds many counts of this clonotype. The chain couples TRBV2 to TRBJ2-5, with TRBD1 matching over 11 bases. V lost 11 bases to trimming and J lost 4 bases; unmatched junction nucleotides: 6. Per the germline V gene, CDR1 is SNHLY and CDR2 is FYNNEI. This CDR3 has 13 residues. This CDR3 reads CAGGQGVRETQYF. The CDR3 DNA sequence: TGTGCCGGGGGACAGGGGGTTCGAGAGACCCAGTACTTC.

The V and J genes are TRBV27 and TRBJ2-7; D is possibly TRBD1 (5 bases). V was pared by 3 bases and J by 5 bases, with 11 bases between. CDR1 is MNHEY, CDR2 SMNVEV, per germline (reference sequence). CDR3 length: 13 amino acids. CDR3 sequence: CASSFLGADEQYF. The CDR3 region has the DNA TGTGCCAGCAGTTTTTTAGGGGCTGACGAGCAGTACTTC.

This clonotype has at least ten counts. In nucleotides, the CDR3 is TGTGCCAGCAGTACAGGGCTTGGATCCTACGAGCAGTACTTC. This sequence encodes CASSTGLGSYEQYF. The V and J genes are TRBV28 and TRBJ2-7; perhaps TRBD1 as D (6 bases). In germline, CDR1 is MDHEN, CDR2 SYDVKM. V lost 5 bases to trimming and J lost 1 base, with 12 bases between them. The CDR3 contains 14 residues. The whole variable domain, filled in from reference TRBV28 and TRBJ2-7, reads DVKVTQSSRYLVKRTGEKVFLECVQDMDHENMFWYRQDPGLGLRLIYFSYDVKMKEKGDIPEGYSVSREKKERFSLILESASTNQTSMYLCASSTGLGSYEQYFGPGTRLTVT.

This clonotype has at least ten counts. The chain links TRBV12-3 or TRBV12-4 to TRBJ2-3; no firm D call. The V gene lost 6 bases and the J gene lost 6 bases, with 7 bases spanning the gap. There are 11 residues in the CDR3. The CDR3 DNA is TGTGCCAGCAGCTTGGGTGATACGCAGTATTTT. Protein: CASSLGDTQYF.